This T cell receptor beta chain was found in a study of OX40 agonist ivuxolimab in advanced cancers. Study-level background: Of mixed ages from about 20 to 80 and averaging around 60 years, the group was 65% to 85% male.

Germline CDR1 and CDR2: MNHNY and SVGAGI (reference sequence). The V end was cut by 6 bases, the J end by 5 bases, with 4 bases between. This CDR3 region has 10 residues. Profiling relied on immunoSEQ multiplex PCR, and the TCRdb table lists in-frame clones only, not all of them. The data contain roughly 48,000 clones, roughly 90% of them singletons. J is TRBJ2-5 and V is TRBV6-6; D is unresolved. The sequenced sample was CD4+ or CD8+ T cells sorted from blood, obtained in a trial of the OX40 agonist ivuxolimab. This TCR was recovered from an adult with an advanced solid tumor such as melanoma, head and neck, liver or kidney cancer. CDR3 nucleotides: TGTGCCAGCAGGCAGGAGACCCAGTACTTC. Translation gives CASRQETQYF.